This TCR beta chain was captured in a study of beta chain features in type 1 diabetes. A few counts support this clone. Expressed TCRB transcripts got sequenced, as all isolated RNA was reverse transcribed. The protocol was immunoSEQ multiplex PCR, while the TCRdb copy is restricted to in-frame clones and leaves out a portion. This table holds 250,000 to 300,000 clones, about 7.8% found once. CDR1 is PRHDT and CDR2 is FYEKMQ in the germline V gene (reference sequence). V was cut by 6 bases and J by 8 bases, with 8 bases left in between. CDR3 length: 11 residues. The sequenced sample consisted of central memory CD4+ T cells from blood. V and J are TRBV13 and TRBJ2-4; D gene ambiguous. This receptor was identified in a woman between 18 and 30 years old in good health. CDR3 coding DNA: TGTGCCAGCAGTGATCCCGACATTCAGTACTTC. Protein sequence: CASSDPDIQYF.